Presented here are 29 T cell receptor beta chains from one specimen sequenced in a study of cytomegalovirus exposure and HLA in healthy donors. The primer mix had 60 Vbeta and 13 Jbeta primers. Sequencing was performed with immunoSEQ multiplex PCR; in TCRdb, only in-frame clones are kept and a portion is missing. Of about 140,000 clones listed, 60% to 85% were seen once; the top ten hold less than 1.5%. Sequences were obtained from PBMCs. These receptors all stem from a male donor in good health and CMV-seropositive.

The table lists this clone with a few counts. The chain is built from TRBV7-8 and TRBJ2-7; perhaps TRBD2 as D (5 bases). Trimming removed 5 bases at V and 4 bases at J, with 21 bases between. The germline CDR1 and CDR2 sequences are SGHVS and FQNEAQ. The CDR3 is 16 amino acids. In DNA form, the CDR3 reads TGTGCCAGCAGCCCGTACCGGGATTCGTTCTTATACGAGCAGTACTTC. This encodes CASSPYRDSFLYEQYF. The variable domain in full, completed from reference TRBV7-8 and TRBJ2-7, reads GAGVSQSPRYKVAKRGQDVALRCDPISGHVSLFWYQQALGQGPEFLTYFQNEAQLDKSGLPSDRFFAERPEGSVSTLKIQRTQQEDSAVYLCASSPYRDSFLYEQYFGPGTRLTVT.

The chain uses TRBV6-5 and TRBJ1-5, with D hard to call. This CDR3 has 14 amino acids. The germline V and J ends were trimmed by 2 bases and 5 bases, with 10 bases remaining between them. Germline V gene lookup returns CDR1 MNHEY and CDR2 SVGAGI. CDR3: CASSYASQDQPQHF. The CDR3 DNA reads TGTGCCAGCAGTTACGCCTCTCAGGATCAGCCCCAGCATTTT.

The chain couples TRBV10-3 to TRBJ1-1; possibly TRBD1 for D (5 bases). The V gene's germline CDR1 is ENHRY and CDR2 SYGVKD. The V end was cut by 8 bases, the J end by 1 base, with 17 bases between. The CDR3 spans 15 residues. The CDR3 DNA reads as TGTGCCATCCGCCGATCGGACACAGAGAACACTGAAGCTTTCTTT. Its translation is CAIRRSDTENTEAFF.

The chain recombines TRBV6-5 with TRBJ2-2; the D gene is possibly TRBD1 (5 bases). The germline CDR1 and CDR2 sequences are MNHEY and SVGAGI. This CDR3 has 15 residues. V lost 5 bases and J lost 5, with 15 bases in between. The CDR3 loop is CASSGRPQGTGELFF. The CDR3 DNA reads TGTGCCAGCAGTGGAAGGCCCCAGGGAACCGGGGAGCTGTTTTTT.

The chain carries TRBV7-9 and TRBJ2-3; the D is unclear. Germline-derived CDR1 and CDR2 are SEHNR and FQNEAQ (reference sequence). Trimming stripped 3 bases from V and 4 bases from J, with 5 bases between. The CDR3 contains 12 residues. The DNA of the CDR3 is TGTGCCAGCAGCTTTGAGGCAGATACGCAGTATTTT. Translating it yields CASSFEADTQYF. The complete variable domain, with remaining parts taken from reference TRBV7-9 and TRBJ2-3, reads DTGVSQNPRHKITKRGQNVTFRCDPISEHNRLYWYRQTLGQGPEFLTYFQNEAQLEKSRLLSDRFSAERPKGSFSTLEIQRTEQGDSAMYLCASSFEADTQYFGPGTRLTVL.

The chain combines TRBV19 with TRBJ1-1; D remains ambiguous. CDR3 length equals 13 residues. Germline CDR1 and CDR2: LNHDA and SQIVND (reference sequence). The V end was cut by 3 bases, the J end by 5 bases, with 10 bases between. The CDR3 loop is CASSIQQSTEAFF. CDR3 bases: TGTGCCAGTAGTATCCAACAGAGTACTGAAGCTTTCTTT.

The chain links TRBV6-1 to TRBJ1-4; 9 nucleotides line up with TRBD1. V gave up 3 bases and J gave up 10 bases; unmatched junction bases: 9. In germline, CDR1 is MNHNS, CDR2 SASEGT. The CDR3 consists of 15 residues. This CDR3 is CASSDETGGAGKLFF. The CDR3 DNA reads TGTGCCAGCAGTGACGAAACAGGGGGCGCAGGAAAACTGTTTTTT.

This chain links TRBV29-1 with TRBJ1-1; a weak D match, TRBD1 (6 bases). The germline V and J ends were trimmed by 7 bases and 4 bases, with 13 bases remaining between them. The CDR3 spans 12 residues. CDR1 is SQVTM, CDR2 ANQGSEA, per germline. CDR3 coding DNA: TGCAGCGCTCAACAGGGAATCACTGAAGCTTTCTTT. Translation: CSAQQGITEAFF.

The chain couples TRBV5-6 to TRBJ2-7; no reliable D call. The CDR3 loop spans 13 amino acids. V shed 4 bases and J shed 3 bases, with 11 bases lying between them. Looked up from germline, CDR1 is SGHDT and CDR2 is YYEEEE. Here the CDR3 DNA reads TGTGCCAGCAGCCCCGCGGTGGACTACGAGCAGTACTTC. Translated: CASSPAVDYEQYF.

The rearrangement links TRBV28 to TRBJ1-2, with 9 bases matching TRBD1. With 5 bases clipped from V and 6 bases from J, the junction kept 7 bases outside the gene matches. From germline, CDR1 is MDHEN and CDR2 SYDVKM. The CDR3 length is 14 residues. The CDR3 loop reads CASSPHTGGDGYTF. CDR3 nucleotide sequence: TGTGCCAGCAGTCCGCACACAGGGGGCGATGGCTACACCTTC.

CDR3 loop: CASSDRTDTYEQYF. As DNA, the CDR3 is TGCGCCAGCAGCGACAGGACGGATACCTACGAGCAGTACTTC. The gene calls are TRBV5-1 and TRBJ2-7, with D tentatively TRBD1 (6 bases). The CDR3 runs 14 residues. The V end was cut by 4 bases, the J end by 2 bases, with 13 bases between. Germline CDR1 reads SGHRS; CDR2 reads YFSETQ.

This clone has only a few counts. The V gene is TRBV7-9, the J gene TRBJ2-1, with D uncertain. This CDR3 comprises 16 residues. V was trimmed by 5 bases and J by 0 bases, leaving 14 bases between them. The germline V gene encodes CDR1 SEHNR and CDR2 FQNEAQ (reference sequence). CDR3 nucleotides: TGTGCCAGCAGCCCTAGAGGTTCCCTCTCCTACAATGAGCAGTTCTTC. It specifies CASSPRGSLSYNEQFF. The complete variable domain, with remaining parts taken from reference TRBV7-9 and TRBJ2-1, reads DTGVSQNPRHKITKRGQNVTFRCDPISEHNRLYWYRQTLGQGPEFLTYFQNEAQLEKSRLLSDRFSAERPKGSFSTLEIQRTEQGDSAMYLCASSPRGSLSYNEQFFGPGTRLTVL.

The chain links TRBV7-9 to TRBJ1-1; D is possibly TRBD1 (5 bases). Trimming shortened V by 5 bases and J by 2 bases, and 12 bases separated the two germline ends. The CDR3 is 14 amino acids. CDR1 SEHNR and CDR2 FQNEAQ come from the germline V gene (reference sequence). DNA for the CDR3: TGTGCCAGCAGCGCCCAGGGCCTTAACACTGAAGCTTTCTTT. The encoded protein is CASSAQGLNTEAFF.

This rearrangement joins TRBV2 to TRBJ1-6; D unresolved. Germline V gene data show CDR1 as SNHLY and CDR2 as FYNNEI. The CDR3 consists of 11 residues. V was clipped by 4 bases and J by 13 bases, with 8 bases between them. CDR3 in amino acids: CASSGGWPLHF. In DNA, the CDR3 is TGTGCCAGCAGTGGTGGCTGGCCCCTCCACTTT.

The V gene is TRBV2, the J gene TRBJ1-4, with a tentative D call TRBD1 (6 bases). Germline V gene lookup returns CDR1 SNHLY and CDR2 FYNNEI. CDR3 length equals 14 residues. Trimming stripped 6 bases from V and 6 bases from J, with 14 bases between. CDR3 nucleotides: TGTGCCAGCAGGGAAACAGGGTGGGATGAAAAACTGTTTTTT. Translation: CASRETGWDEKLFF. Full variable domain (outside the CDR3, taken from reference TRBV2 and TRBJ1-4): EPEVTQTPSHQVTQMGQEVILRCVPISNHLYFYWYRQILGQKVEFLVSFYNNEISEKSEIFDDQFSVERPDGSNFTLKIRSTKLEDSAMYFCASRETGWDEKLFFGSGTQLSVL.

The chain joins TRBV10-3 to TRBJ1-5; TRBD1 aligns across 7 bases. The CDR3 runs to 16 residues. Germline CDR1 and CDR2: ENHRY and SYGVKD. Losses at the gene ends were 3 bases for V and 2 bases for J; bases not matched to a gene: 7. Here the CDR3 DNA reads TGTGCCATCAGTGAAGGGGGCGTTAGCGGCAATCAGCCCCAGCATTTT. Protein sequence: CAISEGGVSGNQPQHF.

This clone came up once. This chain connects TRBV19 to TRBJ2-1; 7 bases are shared with TRBD2. This CDR3 spans 15 amino acids. V lost 4 bases to trimming and J lost 0 bases; unmatched junction nucleotides: 3. CDR1 LNHDA and CDR2 SQIVND come from the germline V gene (reference sequence). The CDR3 sequence: CASSNGGYSYNEQFF. As DNA, the CDR3 is TGTGCCAGTAGTAACGGGGGGTACTCCTACAATGAGCAGTTCTTC.

This clone has more than one count but fewer than ten. This sequence joins TRBV4-1 and TRBJ2-3; 8 bases fit TRBD1. With 3 bases clipped from V and 3 bases from J, the junction kept 8 bases outside the gene matches. This CDR3 spans 16 amino acids. Germline lookup yields CDR1 MGHRA and CDR2 YSYEKL. CDR3 nucleotide sequence: TGCGCCAGCAGCCAGCCCCCAGGGGGCCGGACAGATACGCAGTATTTT. Encoded protein: CASSQPPGGRTDTQYF.

CDR3 in amino acids: CASSGQGGTEAFF. Written as DNA, the CDR3 is TGTGCCAGCAGCGGACAGGGTGGCACTGAAGCTTTCTTT. The rearrangement joins TRBV7-2 to TRBJ1-1; 8 bases fit TRBD1. This CDR3 region has 13 residues. Germline V gene lookup returns CDR1 SGHTA and CDR2 FQGNSA. Trimming took 5 bases from V and 4 from J; bases not matched to a gene: 3.

Only a few counts were recorded for this clone. The rearrangement joins TRBV5-8 to TRBJ2-3; TRBD1 agrees at 10 bases. This CDR3 spans 15 amino acids. Germline V gene lookup returns CDR1 SGHTS and CDR2 YDEGEE. Trimming removed 4 bases from V and 7 bases from J; junction bases left unmatched: 9. CDR3 residues: CASSVVGTGDYTQYF. CDR3 nucleotide sequence: TGTGCCAGCAGCGTCGTCGGGACAGGGGATTATACGCAGTATTTT.

The chain uses TRBV4-2 and TRBJ2-1; 10 nucleotides line up with TRBD2. Trimming removed 0 bases from V and 6 bases from J; junction bases left unmatched: 2. This CDR3 comprises 15 residues. Germline assignment: CDR1 LGHNA and CDR2 YNFKEQ. Here the CDR3 DNA reads TGTGCCAGCAGCCAAGATCTAGCGGGAGTCAATGAGCAGTTCTTC. Protein product: CASSQDLAGVNEQFF.

This clone was found once. The V and J genes are TRBV5-1 and TRBJ2-3; the D gene is possibly TRBD1 (6 bases). Deletions cut 3 bases from V and 4 bases from J, with 18 bases between. The CDR3 is 16 residues long. Germline V gives CDR1 SGHRS, CDR2 YFSETQ. CDR3 residues: CASSSALIGGADTQYF. The CDR3 bases are TGCGCCAGCAGCTCAGCCCTAATAGGGGGTGCAGATACGCAGTATTTT.

This sequence joins TRBV5-5 and TRBJ2-2; D may be TRBD2 (6 bases). The germline gives CDR1 SGHKS, CDR2 YYEKEE (reference sequence). Trimming pared 4 bases from V and 3 bases from J, leaving 16 bases between. The CDR3 runs 16 residues. CDR3: CASSRIGGTDTGELFF. The DNA of the CDR3 is TGTGCCAGCAGCCGAATTGGGGGGACCGACACCGGGGAGCTGTTTTTT. Combining the CDR3 with reference TRBV5-5 and TRBJ2-2 gives the whole variable domain DAGVTQSPTHLIKTRGQQVTLRCSPISGHKSVSWYQQVLGQGPQFIFQYYEKEERGRGNFPDRFSARQFPNYSSELNVNALLLGDSALYLCASSRIGGTDTGELFFGEGSRLTVL.

The chain recombines TRBV7-3 with TRBJ2-5, with TRBD2 identical over 13 bases. CDR1 and CDR2 (germline): SGHTA, FQGTGA. V lost 6 bases, J lost 5 bases, and 6 bases stayed unmatched. This CDR3 contains 15 residues. The CDR3 nucleotides read TGTGCCAGCAGTACTAGCGGGGGGGCCGGTGAGACCCAGTACTTC. Amino acid sequence: CASSTSGGAGETQYF.

There are a few counts of this clone. The V call is TRBV29-1, the J call TRBJ1-2; 12 nucleotides match TRBD1. Germline CDR1 and CDR2: SQVTM and ANQGSEA. The CDR3 length is 14 residues. The J segment lost 3 bases and the V segment lost 4 bases, leaving 3 bases of the junction unmatched. CDR3 in DNA: TGCAGCGTTGGGGGACAGGGGGCCTACTATGGCTACACCTTC. Its translation is CSVGGQGAYYGYTF.

The rearrangement links TRBV29-1 to TRBJ2-7, with D possibly matching TRBD1 (6 bases). The germline V gene has CDR1 SQVTM and CDR2 ANQGSEA. V lost 4 bases to trimming and J lost 2 bases, with 15 bases between them. The CDR3 totals 14 residues. CDR3 protein: CSVGPAGATYEQYF. CDR3 in DNA: TGCAGCGTTGGCCCGGCAGGGGCGACCTACGAGCAGTACTTC.

The J gene is TRBJ2-1, the V gene TRBV11-2; TRBD1 agrees at 10 bases. CDR3 size: 18 residues. V lost 4 bases, J lost 1 base, and 10 bases stayed unmatched. The germline gives CDR1 SGHAT, CDR2 FQNNGV. The CDR3 nucleotides read TGTGCCAGCAGCTGGGGGACAGGGGAGATAACGTCCTACAATGAGCAGTTCTTC. Its translation is CASSWGTGEITSYNEQFF.

This clone was counted once. V gene TRBV27 combines with J gene TRBJ2-7, with D maybe TRBD2 (5 bases). CDR1 MNHEY and CDR2 SMNVEV come from the germline V gene (reference sequence). CDR3 length equals 13 residues. V gave up 6 bases and J gave up 8 bases, with 17 bases separating them. CDR3 sequence: CASSHTIASQQYF. Written as DNA, the CDR3 is TGTGCCAGCAGCCATACGATAGCGAGCCAGCAGTACTTC.

V gene TRBV28 combines with J gene TRBJ1-5; D gene ambiguous. The germline CDR1 and CDR2 sequences are MDHEN and SYDVKM. This CDR3 has 13 residues. The V and J ends lost 3 bases and 1 base respectively, with 4 bases between them. The CDR3 sequence: CASSFGSNQPQHF. The CDR3 DNA reads as TGTGCCAGCAGTTTTGGCAGCAATCAGCCCCAGCATTTT.